The 11 T cell receptor beta chains in this list originate from one sample, sequenced in a study of T cells after yellow fever vaccination. Via MiXCR, TCRdb re-called the 5' RACE reads, giving one row per CDR3 protein. The table records 95,000 to 150,000 distinct CDR3 sequences, under 8.5% of them present only once. The sample was CD4+ T cells sorted from PBMCs, taken approximately 11 days after the first yellow fever vaccination. Receptor source: a man aged 18 to 30 who received the YFV17D yellow fever vaccine.

This clonotype was observed many times. The genes are TRBV20-1 and TRBJ2-1; 9 bases line up with TRBD2. V lost 0 bases, J lost 0 bases, and 12 bases stayed unmatched. The CDR3 has 19 residues. Germline values: CDR1 DFQATT, CDR2 SNEGSKA (reference sequence). The CDR3 DNA reads TGCAGTGCTAGAGATCTCACTAGCGGGCAGTCGAGCTCCTACAATGAGCAGTTCTTC. Protein product: CSARDLTSGQSSSYNEQFF.

On this clonotype itself: A read error is possible here, since a much larger clone lies one base away. This rearrangement joins TRBV7-2 to TRBJ2-3, with D uncertain. CDR1 SGHTA and CDR2 FQGNSA come from the germline V gene. This CDR3 contains 13 residues. Trimming took off 1 base at V and 6 bases at J, with 8 bases between the two ends. This chain's CDR3 is CASSLESCDTQYF. In DNA form, the CDR3 reads TGTGCCAGCAGCTTAGAGTCTTGTGATACGCAGTATTTT.

This clonotype was observed at least ten times. This chain connects TRBV7-2 to TRBJ2-5; D remains ambiguous. This CDR3 spans 13 amino acids. Per germline, CDR1 SGHTA and CDR2 FQGNSA. V lost 5 bases and J 3 bases, leaving 10 bases between the germline ends. The CDR3 DNA is TGTGCCAGCAGCAACCCAGTTAAAGAGACCCAGTACTTC. This sequence encodes CASSNPVKETQYF.

This clonotype has at least ten counts. The J gene is TRBJ2-1, the V gene TRBV11-3, with a weak D call TRBD1 (6 bases). The CDR3 runs 15 residues. V was clipped by 3 bases and J by 9 bases, with 18 bases between them. Germline CDR1 is SGHNT and CDR2 is YENEEA. The DNA of the CDR3 is TGTGCCAGCAGCTTTTCAGGGGTAGGTGGGAGTGAGCAGTTCTTC. It is translated as CASSFSGVGGSEQFF.

This clonotype occurred many times. The chain has TRBV7-2 and TRBJ1-4; D may be TRBD1 (5 bases). Trimming pared 5 bases from V and 13 bases from J, leaving 17 bases between. CDR3 length equals 13 residues. Germline CDR1 is SGHTA and CDR2 is FQGNSA. For the CDR3, the DNA is TGTGCCAGCAGCGGGCAGACGGGGGAGGCACTGTTTTTT. Translating gives CASSGQTGEALFF. The full variable domain, completed using reference TRBV7-2 and TRBJ1-4, is GAGVSQSPSNKVTEKGKDVELRCDPISGHTALYWYRQSLGQGLEFLIYFQGNSAPDKSGLPSDRFSAERTGGSVSTLTIQRTQQEDSAVYLCASSGQTGEALFFGSGTQLSVL.

This clonotype has a count of ten or more. The chain joins TRBV9 to TRBJ2-7; possible D gene TRBD2, 6 bases. This CDR3 comprises 14 residues. Germline V gene lookup returns CDR1 SGDLS and CDR2 YYNGEE. V dropped 5 bases and J dropped 4 bases, with 16 bases sitting between them. CDR3 sequence (DNA): TGTGCCAGCAGTGAGGGCGGGGTTCGGTACGAGCAGTACTTC. The encoded protein is CASSEGGVRYEQYF. The variable domain in full, with the rest retrieved from reference TRBV9 and TRBJ2-7, is DSGVTQTPKHLITATGQRVTLRCSPRSGDLSVYWYQQSLDQGLQFLIQYYNGEERAKGNILERFSAQQFPDLHSELNLSSLELGDSALYFCASSEGGVRYEQYFGPGTRLTVT.

In its sample, this clonotype was seen a few times. The rearrangement uses TRBV4-2 and TRBJ2-3, with 8 nucleotides matching TRBD2. Germline assignment: CDR1 LGHNA and CDR2 YNFKEQ. CDR3 length: 17 amino acids. Trimming cost V 0 bases and J 2 bases; bases outside gene matches: 7. CDR3 sequence reads: CASSQDSAGGLTDTQYF. In DNA form, the CDR3 reads TGTGCCAGCAGCCAAGACTCCGCGGGGGGCCTCACAGATACGCAGTATTTT.

This clonotype was counted between two and nine times. V and J are TRBV12-3 or TRBV12-4 and TRBJ2-3; TRBD2 matches 11 bases. The CDR3 consists of 16 residues. With V trimmed by 7 bases and J by 3 bases, 9 bases remained unmatched. CDR3 loop: CASNGLAGALTDTQYF. In DNA, the CDR3 is TGTGCCAGCAATGGACTAGCGGGTGCCTTGACAGATACGCAGTATTTT.

This clonotype appeared a few times. V is TRBV7-2 and J is TRBJ2-5; 9 bases align to TRBD1. From germline, CDR1 is SGHTA and CDR2 FQGNSA. V was clipped by 5 bases and J by 2 bases; unmatched bases: 9. This CDR3 has 16 residues. The CDR3 nucleotides are TGTGCCAGCAGCCAGGGACAGGGTGGGGGGCAAGAGACCCAGTACTTC. Protein sequence: CASSQGQGGGQETQYF.

This clonotype was seen repeatedly, ten times or more. This rearrangement joins TRBV2 to TRBJ2-4; 7 bases align to TRBD1. The CDR3 has 17 amino acids. Germline assignment: CDR1 SNHLY and CDR2 FYNNEI. The trim removed 5 bases at V and 0 bases at J, leaving 10 bases unmatched. The DNA of the CDR3 is TGTGCCAGCAGTCTTACAGGGGTGGGCCTAGCCAAAAACATTCAGTACTTC. It codes for CASSLTGVGLAKNIQYF.

The chain recombines TRBV7-9 with TRBJ2-5; D remains ambiguous. The CDR3 has 12 amino acids. V was trimmed by 8 bases and J by 1 base, leaving 8 bases between them. Germline V lookup: CDR1 SEHNR, CDR2 FQNEAQ (reference sequence). The CDR3 sequence is CASVDVQETQYF. DNA for the CDR3: TGTGCCAGCGTGGACGTCCAAGAGACCCAGTACTTC.